These T cell receptor beta chains were read from a single sample in a study of breast tumors, draining lymph nodes, adjacent tissues. MiXCR was run by TCRdb on the multiplex PCR reads, yielding one entry per CDR3 protein. The sample has a few hundred thousand distinct CDR3 sequences; nearly 35% are singletons. Material for sequencing was axillary lymph node tissue. These receptor sequences come from a female donor with breast cancer. Some clones in this sample may be carry-over from other donors' samples. Each CDR3 is given with its conserved first and last residue. Fields, in order: clone size, D gene, J gene, V gene, CDR3 protein, CDR3 DNA. A D gene is named only where the DNA matches it firmly. Expanded clones are given a class, and other clones once, few, many or no size at all.

many | NA | TRBJ1-6 | TRBV19 | CASSNGGGNSPLHF | TGTGCCAGTAGTAATGGGGGCGGTAATTCACCCCTCCACTTT
NA | TRBD2 | TRBJ2-7 | TRBV2 | CASSWTSGTTYEQYF | TGTGCCAGCAGTTGGACTAGCGGGACGACCTACGAGCAGTACTTC
NA | TRBD2 | TRBJ2-5 | TRBV2 | CASSSGRGTSGRALETQYF | TGTGCCAGCAGTTCCGGTCGGGGGACTAGCGGGAGGGCTCTGGAGACCCAGTACTTC
NA | NA | TRBJ1-2 | TRBV6-6 | CASSYGRVDGNTF | TGTGCCAGCAGTTACGGCAGGGTAGATGGAAACACCTTC
NA | TRBD1 | TRBJ2-3 | TRBV27 | CASSLGQASTDTQYF | TGTGCCAGCAGTCTCGGACAGGCGAGCACAGATACGCAGTATTTT
NA | TRBD1 | TRBJ1-2 | TRBV7-8 | CASSAPGQGDGYTF | TGTGCCAGCAGCGCCCCGGGACAGGGGGATGGCTACACCTTC
NA | NA | TRBJ1-2 | TRBV24-1 | CATSTSEGYTF | TGTGCCACCTCTACGTCAGAGGGCTACACCTTC
many | NA | TRBJ2-2 | TRBV20-1 | CSARDHRSGEHTGELFF | TGCAGTGCTAGAGATCATAGGTCAGGGGAACACACCGGGGAGCTGTTTTTT
many | NA | TRBJ2-2 | TRBV6-5 | CASRGTGELFF | TGTGCCAGCAGGGGGACCGGGGAGCTGTTTTTT
NA | TRBD1 | TRBJ2-2 | TRBV29-1 | CSTGTGDTGELFF | TGCAGTACCGGGACAGGGGACACCGGGGAGCTGTTTTTT
NA | NA | TRBJ2-3 | TRBV18 | CASQPTRADTDTQYF | TGTGCCAGCCAACCGACTAGAGCTGACACAGATACGCAGTATTTT
many | TRBD2 | TRBJ2-7 | TRBV28 | CASSLAGGNYEQYF | TGTGCCAGCAGTTTAGCGGGAGGAAACTACGAGCAGTACTTC
many | NA | TRBJ1-2 | TRBV5-4 | CASSPRGLYGYTF | TGTGCCAGCAGCCCTCGAGGCCTCTATGGCTACACCTTC
NA | NA | TRBJ2-1 | TRBV6-6 | CASSHSGQLKDHNSYNEQFF | TGTGCCAGCAGTCACTCGGGGCAGCTGAAGGACCACAACTCCTACAATGAGCAGTTCTTC
many | TRBD1 | TRBJ2-7 | TRBV20-1 | CSASGTESYEQYF | TGCAGTGCGTCCGGGACAGAGTCCTACGAGCAGTACTTC
many | NA | TRBJ2-7 | TRBV19 | CASTNGGEQYF | TGTGCCAGTACCAATGGAGGAGAGCAGTACTTC
few | TRBD2 | TRBJ2-2 | TRBV7-2 | CASRGLAGATGELLF | TGTGCCAGCAGGGGACTAGCGGGAGCCACCGGGGAGCTGCTTTTT
NA | NA | TRBJ2-2 | TRBV20-1 | CSARDLQANTGELFF | TGCAGTGCTAGAGATCTTCAGGCGAACACCGGGGAGCTGTTTTTT
many | NA | TRBJ1-4 | TRBV6-5 | CASSTGHTNEKLFF | TGTGCCAGCAGTACAGGGCATACTAATGAAAAACTGTTTTTT
many | TRBD1 | TRBJ1-4 | TRBV6-5 | CASRSGTADNEKLFF | TGTGCCAGCAGGTCAGGGACAGCGGATAATGAAAAACTGTTTTTT
many | TRBD2 | TRBJ2-1 | TRBV9 | CASSKDGGSSYNEQFF | TGTGCCAGCAGCAAAGACGGCGGGAGCTCCTACAATGAGCAGTTCTTC
once | TRBD2 | TRBJ2-7 | TRBV7-2 | CASSLDGTSGEQYF | TGTGCCAGCAGCTTGGATGGGACTAGCGGCGAGCAGTACTTC
many | TRBD2 | TRBJ2-7 | TRBV20-1 | CSGVGGTSGARTRQYF | TGCAGTGGCGTCGGCGGGACTAGCGGAGCTCGTACGCGGCAGTACTTC
many | TRBD1 | TRBJ2-7 | TRBV24-1 | CATSGDRGHEQYF | TGTGCCACCAGTGGGGACAGGGGTCACGAGCAGTACTTC
many | NA | TRBJ2-7 | TRBV6-5 | CASSTTIAYEQYF | TGTGCCAGCAGTACGACTATCGCCTACGAGCAGTACTTC
many | TRBD2 | TRBJ2-1 | TRBV19 | CASSTGLAGVGEQFF | TGTGCCAGTAGTACGGGACTAGCGGGAGTGGGTGAGCAGTTCTTC
many | NA | TRBJ2-6 | TRBV4-2 | CASSQDVTPGANVLTF | TGTGCCAGCAGCCAAGATGTGACGCCTGGGGCCAACGTCCTGACTTTC
many | TRBD2 | TRBJ2-2 | TRBV7-3 | CASSLRPSGGGNTGELFF | TGTGCCAGCAGCCTTCGGCCTAGCGGGGGAGGTAACACCGGGGAGCTGTTTTTT
NA | TRBD2 | TRBJ2-1 | TRBV11-2 | CASSLDLAARYNEQFF | TGTGCCAGCAGCTTAGATCTAGCGGCCCGGTACAATGAGCAGTTCTTC
few | TRBD1 | TRBJ2-7 | TRBV5-4 | CASSPTSVGQGKPYEQYF | TGTGCCAGCAGCCCTACTTCGGTGGGACAGGGAAAGCCCTACGAGCAGTACTTC
NA | NA | TRBJ2-7 | TRBV6-6 | CASSPVTSSYEQYF | TGTGCCAGCAGTCCCGTAACTAGCTCCTACGAGCAGTACTTC
NA | TRBD2 | TRBJ2-5 | TRBV29-1 | CRKSAGKETQYF | TGCAGGAAGTCAGCGGGAAAAGAGACCCAGTACTTC